Each of the 4 T cell receptor beta chains below was sequenced from the same sample in a study of technical replicates of blood from a handful of donors. The repertoire was sequenced with immunoSEQ multiplex PCR; TCRdb's copy has only in-frame clones and lacks some. Of 100,000 or so clones listed, approximately 96% are singletons. The specimen sequenced was T cells isolated from PBMCs. These receptors originate from a human donor in good health.

This chain links TRBV7-8 with TRBJ2-2, with a tentative D call TRBD2 (7 bases). V shed 1 base and J shed 5 bases, with 17 bases lying between them. This CDR3 has 17 residues. The germline V gene encodes CDR1 SGHVS and CDR2 FQNEAQ. For the CDR3, the DNA is TGTGCCAGCAGCTTAGTCCTGAGGGGGGGCGGGACCGGGGAGCTGTTTTTT. Translated: CASSLVLRGGGTGELFF.

The gene calls are TRBV19 and TRBJ2-2, with D hard to call. The CDR3 sequence is 11 residues long. The germline V gene encodes CDR1 LNHDA and CDR2 SQIVND (reference sequence). The V gene lost 6 bases and the J gene lost 7 bases, with 6 bases spanning the gap. Here the CDR3 reads CASRFYGELFF. The CDR3 DNA reads TGTGCCAGTAGGTTTTACGGGGAGCTGTTTTTT.

The chain is built from TRBV7-6 and TRBJ2-7; TRBD2 aligns across 7 bases. J was trimmed by 4 bases and V by 1 base; bases with no gene match: 7. The CDR3 is 15 amino acids. Germline V gives CDR1 SGHVS, CDR2 FNYEAQ. The CDR3: CASSLGGTIAYEQYF. DNA for the CDR3: TGTGCCAGCAGCTTAGGAGGGACTATCGCGTACGAGCAGTACTTC. The entire variable domain, with the rest obtained from reference TRBV7-6 and TRBJ2-7, is as follows: GAGVSQSPRYKVTKRGQDVALRCDPISGHVSLYWYRQALGQGPEFLTYFNYEAQQDKSGLPNDRFSAERPEGSISTLTIQRTEQRDSAMYRCASSLGGTIAYEQYFGPGTRLTVT.

This clone was seen more than once but under ten times. J is TRBJ2-7 and V is TRBV5-1; possible D gene TRBD2, 6 bases. Trimming removed 0 bases from V and 4 bases from J, with 14 bases in between. The CDR3 totals 15 residues. Germline assignment: CDR1 SGHRS and CDR2 YFSETQ. CDR3 sequence reads: CASSLGWRDIYEQYF. The CDR3 DNA sequence: TGCGCCAGCAGCTTGGGTTGGCGGGATATATACGAGCAGTACTTC.